This record covers a single T cell receptor (beta chain). The assay was immunoSEQ multiplex PCR, and TCRdb's table has in-frame clones only and misses some. The sample has 50,000 to 75,000 clones; roughly four fifths are singletons. The sample belongs to a study of OX40 agonist ivuxolimab in advanced cancers. Background on the study: Dose-escalation patients were diagnosed with hepatocellular carcinoma, melanoma, renal cell cancer or head and neck cancer. Of mixed ages from about 23 to 90 and averaging about 60 years, the group was just under 85% male.

Patients were ruled out by autoimmune disease history or systemic immunosuppression. CDR1 is SGHDT and CDR2 is YYEEEE in the germline V gene. This CDR3 is 14 amino acids long. Trimming removed 4 bases from V and 5 bases from J, with 15 bases in between. The TCR sequence derives from an adult with an advanced solid tumor such as melanoma, head and neck, liver or kidney cancer. The gene calls are TRBV5-6 and TRBJ1-2; possibly TRBD1 for D (5 bases). Here the sequenced sample was CD4+ or CD8+ T cells sorted from blood, taken in a trial of the OX40 agonist ivuxolimab. CDR3 nucleotide sequence: TGTGCCAGCAGCCGGGGCGGAGGTTGGTATGGCTACACCTTC. Protein: CASSRGGGWYGYTF.